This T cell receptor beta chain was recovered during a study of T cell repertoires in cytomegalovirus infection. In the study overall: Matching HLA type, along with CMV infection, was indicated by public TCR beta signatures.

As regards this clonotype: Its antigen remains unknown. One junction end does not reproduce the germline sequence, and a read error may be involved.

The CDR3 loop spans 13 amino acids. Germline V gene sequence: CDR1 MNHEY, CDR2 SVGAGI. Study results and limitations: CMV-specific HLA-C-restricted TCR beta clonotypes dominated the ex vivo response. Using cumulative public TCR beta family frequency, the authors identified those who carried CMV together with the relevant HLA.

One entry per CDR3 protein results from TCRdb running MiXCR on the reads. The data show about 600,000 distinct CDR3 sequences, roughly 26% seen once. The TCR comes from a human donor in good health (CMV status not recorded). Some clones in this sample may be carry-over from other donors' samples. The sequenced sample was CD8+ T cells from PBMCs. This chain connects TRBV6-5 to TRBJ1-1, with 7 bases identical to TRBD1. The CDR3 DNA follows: TGTGCCAGCAGTTACACGACAGGGCCTGACGCTTTCTTT. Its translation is CASSYTTGPDAFF.